The T cell receptor beta chain under discussion was sequenced for a study of blood T cell repertoires in COVID-19. Turning to the study itself: Spain, Italy and the United States supplied samples that represented acute and convalescent COVID-19. Nucleic acid was either cDNA or gDNA, and it came from T cells, B-cell-depleted T cells, or PBMCs.

The CDR3 has 17 residues. J lost 5 bases, V lost 4 bases, and 13 bases had no gene match. From germline, CDR1 is SGDLS and CDR2 YYNGEE. How the authors handled the data: Estimation of nucleated cell counts relied on the amplification of reference gene primers. Clones were read by immunoSEQ multiplex PCR, and TCRdb kept only the in-frame ones, dropping some. The DNA gave D and trimming, while V, J and clone size come from that table. The table has around 67,000 clones, around nine tenths seen once. This receptor was obtained from an elderly woman with acute or convalescent COVID-19. This rearrangement joins TRBV9 to TRBJ1-3; 9 nucleotides align to TRBD1. Specimen: peripheral blood. The CDR3, as DNA: TGTGCCAGCAGCCCCCAAGCCGGGACAGGGTTACGAAACACCATATATTTT. The encoded protein is CASSPQAGTGLRNTIYF.